This TCR beta chain was observed in a study of T cell repertoires in cytomegalovirus infection. A single record per CDR3 protein comes from TCRdb applying MiXCR to the reads. The table records around 530,000 distinct CDR3 sequences, more than 25% of them present only once. Trimming at V came to 3 bases and at J to 2 bases, leaving 6 bases not matched to a gene. Germline loops: CDR1 MGHRA, CDR2 YSYEKL. The CDR3 spans 15 residues. The V gene is TRBV4-1, the J gene TRBJ2-5; TRBD2 agrees at 7 bases. The source of this sequence is a human donor in good health (CMV status not recorded). Some clones in this sample may be carry-over from other donors' samples. Source material: PBMCs. The DNA for the CDR3 is TGCGCCAGCAGCCAGATCGGGAGGCGGCAAGAGACCCAGTACTTC. Its protein product is CASSQIGRRQETQYF.